This T cell receptor beta chain comes out of a study of T cells after yellow fever vaccination. V was cut by 3 bases and J by 6 bases, with 9 bases left in between. Germline CDR1 is MGHDK and CDR2 is SYGVNS. This CDR3 is built from 14 residues. TCRdb re-called the 5' RACE reads through MiXCR, storing one row per CDR3 protein. Of about 320,000 distinct CDR3 sequences listed, roughly 10% are singletons. This specimen was CD4+ T cells sorted from PBMCs, taken 45 days after the yellow fever booster vaccination. The chain recombines TRBV25-1 with TRBJ1-6, with TRBD1 as a possible D gene (6 bases). This TCR was recovered from a man aged 18 to 30 who received the YFV17D yellow fever vaccine. CDR3 nucleotides: TGTGCCAGCAGTGAGGGGACAATTAATTCACCCCTCCACTTT. Amino acids: CASSEGTINSPLHF. The full variable domain, with the rest looked up from reference TRBV25-1 and TRBJ1-6, is EADIYQTPRYLVIGTGKKITLECSQTMGHDKMYWYQQDPGMELHLIHYSYGVNSTEKGDLSSESTVSRIRTEHFPLTLESARPSHTSQYLCASSEGTINSPLHFGNGTRLTVT.